What follows are 23 T cell receptor beta chains derived from one specimen sequenced in a study of CD8+ T cells in alopecia areata. Extracted RNA was reverse transcribed, and the resulting cDNA served as sequencing template. Clones were sequenced by immunoSEQ multiplex PCR, and TCRdb holds only the in-frame ones, with some missing. The profile shows more than 150,000 clones, approximately 51% of them singletons. Treatment defined: oral pan-JAK inhibitor, 5-10 mg twice daily. Sample: CD8+ T cells sorted from blood, taken around week 54, from a patient treated with tofacitinib. These receptors came from a human donor with alopecia areata.

The rearrangement links TRBV6-5 to TRBJ1-6, with D possibly being TRBD1 (5 bases). Per germline, CDR1 MNHEY and CDR2 SVGAGI. This CDR3 region has 14 residues. The germline V and J ends were trimmed by 2 bases and 8 bases, with 10 bases remaining between them. CDR3 in amino acids: CASSYGREHSPLHF. CDR3 DNA: TGTGCCAGCAGTTACGGCAGGGAGCATTCACCCCTCCACTTT.

V is TRBV6-1 and J is TRBJ2-7; D is unclear. Germline CDR1 is MNHNS and CDR2 is SASEGT. The CDR3 is 14 amino acids. V was clipped by 1 base and J by 3 bases, with 10 bases between them. The CDR3 DNA follows: TGTGCCAGCAGTGAAGAACCCCAGGTCTACGAGCAGTACTTC. Encoded protein: CASSEEPQVYEQYF.

The chain joins TRBV4-1 to TRBJ1-2, with 7 bases lining up with TRBD1. The CDR3 is made up of 15 amino acids. Per germline, CDR1 MGHRA and CDR2 YSYEKL. The V segment lost 0 bases and the J segment 13 bases; nucleotides outside the gene matches: 14. CDR3 sequence (DNA): TGCGCCAGCAGCCAAGATGTTAGGGGGCAGGGGATACCCACCTTC. It translates to CASSQDVRGQGIPTF.

This clone was counted only a few times. This chain connects TRBV30 to TRBJ1-2, with a possible D match to TRBD1 (6 bases). The CDR3 covers 13 residues. The V gene lost 0 bases and the J gene lost 3 bases, with 8 bases spanning the gap. CDR1 is GTSNPN, CDR2 SVGIG, per germline (reference sequence). The CDR3 here is CAWSVGQYYGYTF. Here the CDR3 DNA reads TGTGCCTGGAGTGTCGGACAGTACTATGGCTACACCTTC.

This clone was detected only a few times. The chain carries TRBV29-1 and TRBJ2-1, with 13 bases identical to TRBD2. Germline-derived CDR1 and CDR2 are SQVTM and ANQGSEA. The CDR3 is made up of 17 amino acids. The V segment lost 6 bases and the J segment 0 bases; nucleotides outside the gene matches: 8. CDR3 amino acids: CSVETSGGSSSYNEQFF. CDR3 bases: TGCAGCGTCGAGACTAGCGGGGGGTCTAGCTCCTACAATGAGCAGTTCTTC.

V gene TRBV27 combines with J gene TRBJ2-7; unclear D gene. CDR1 is MNHEY and CDR2 is SMNVEV in the germline V gene (reference sequence). Trimming took 7 bases from V and 4 from J, leaving 8 bases between them. The CDR3 is made up of 11 amino acids. The CDR3 nucleotides are TGTGCCAGCAAGGGTTTTTACGAGCAGTACTTC. Amino acids: CASKGFYEQYF.

The rearrangement uses TRBV7-9 and TRBJ1-4; D not resolved. The CDR3 extends over 13 amino acids. Germline CDR1 and CDR2: SEHNR and FQNEAQ (reference sequence). Trimming took off 3 bases at V and 3 bases at J, with 5 bases between the two ends. CDR3 nucleotide sequence: TGTGCCAGCAGCTTCGTATCTAATGAAAAACTGTTTTTT. Encoded protein: CASSFVSNEKLFF.

V and J are TRBV30 and TRBJ2-7, with 9 bases that match TRBD2. Germline-derived CDR1 and CDR2 are GTSNPN and SVGIG (reference sequence). The CDR3 covers 16 residues. The ends lost 0 bases at V and 4 bases at J; junction bases unmatched: 10. CDR3 in DNA: TGTGCCTGGAGTGTCGATCTTAGCGGGGGATATTACGAGCAGTACTTC. Amino acids: CAWSVDLSGGYYEQYF.

The V gene is TRBV20-1, the J gene TRBJ2-3; no definite D call. V was cut by 4 bases and J by 6 bases, with 5 bases left in between. Germline lookup yields CDR1 DFQATT and CDR2 SNEGSKA (reference sequence). The CDR3 runs 10 residues. Here the CDR3 reads CSANKDTQYF. CDR3 DNA sequence: TGCAGTGCTAACAAGGATACGCAGTATTTT.

This clone was counted only a few times. The chain combines TRBV30 with TRBJ1-2; tentatively, D is TRBD1 (5 bases). CDR1 GTSNPN and CDR2 SVGIG come from the germline V gene (reference sequence). V shed 5 bases and J shed 3 bases, with 10 bases lying between them. This CDR3 contains 12 residues. CDR3 DNA sequence: TGTGCCTGGGGGGCGGAAGACTATGGCTACACCTTC. Translating gives CAWGAEDYGYTF.

This clone was observed a handful of times. The chain carries TRBV7-9 and TRBJ2-1; no reliable D call. The CDR3 runs 10 residues. V gave up 3 bases and J gave up 8 bases, with 2 bases separating them. Germline CDR1 reads SEHNR; CDR2 reads FQNEAQ (reference sequence). The CDR3 DNA follows: TGTGCCAGCAGCTTGCATGAGCAGTTCTTC. Its protein product is CASSLHEQFF.

This rearrangement joins TRBV9 to TRBJ2-5; D is perhaps TRBD1 (6 bases). The CDR3 consists of 14 residues. CDR1 is SGDLS, CDR2 YYNGEE, per germline. The germline V and J ends were trimmed by 3 bases and 5 bases, with 14 bases remaining between them. Here the CDR3 reads CASSASQGAETQYF. CDR3 DNA: TGTGCCAGCAGCGCCTCACAGGGCGCGGAGACCCAGTACTTC.

The rearrangement joins TRBV15 to TRBJ1-2; a possible D gene is TRBD1 (6 bases). The CDR3 consists of 16 residues. The V gene's germline CDR1 is LNHNV and CDR2 YYDKDF (reference sequence). V lost 5 bases and J 1 base, leaving 17 bases between the germline ends. In DNA, the CDR3 is TGTGCCACCAGCGGTTATGCCAGGGGATATAACTATGGCTACACCTTC. Translating it yields CATSGYARGYNYGYTF.

The chain links TRBV9 to TRBJ1-1; D call uncertain. CDR1 is SGDLS and CDR2 is YYNGEE in the germline V gene. CDR3 size: 16 residues. V lost 7 bases and J lost 0, with 19 bases in between. The CDR3 DNA is TGTGCCAGCGGTCTTCGGCGGGTTTCCATGAACACTGAAGCTTTCTTT. Its translation: CASGLRRVSMNTEAFF.

Note on this clone: The junction does not match germline at one end; this may be a read error. Other DNA sequences within the sample encode an identical CDR3. This rearrangement joins TRBV29-1 to TRBJ1-4; possibly TRBD1 for D (5 bases). Germline CDR1 reads SQVTM; CDR2 reads ANQGSEA. The CDR3 spans 13 residues. This CDR3 is CSVGAGDSEKLFF. Written as DNA, the CDR3 is TGTAGCGTTGGGGCCGGGGATAGTGAAAAACTGTTTTTT.

This sequence joins TRBV6-5 and TRBJ1-2, with TRBD1 as a possible D gene (6 bases). Trimming cost V 2 bases and J 3 bases, with 10 bases left between them. CDR1 and CDR2 (germline): MNHEY, SVGAGI. The CDR3 is 14 residues long. CDR3 in amino acids: CASSYGGLHYGYTF. The CDR3 region has the DNA TGTGCCAGCAGTTACGGGGGGCTACACTATGGCTACACCTTC.

In this sample, this clone turned up a few times. The genes are TRBV27 and TRBJ2-1; 7 bases match TRBD1. CDR1 and CDR2 (germline): MNHEY, SMNVEV (reference sequence). V shed 6 bases, J shed 2 bases, and the junction held 4 bases outside the gene matches. This CDR3 comprises 14 residues. Written as DNA, the CDR3 is TGTGCCAGCAGCCCCGACAGGGCCTACAATGAGCAGTTCTTC. This translates into CASSPDRAYNEQFF.

The rearrangement joins TRBV6-5 to TRBJ1-1; no clear D. Trimming took off 2 bases at V and 0 bases at J, with 10 bases between the two ends. The germline CDR1 and CDR2 sequences are MNHEY and SVGAGI. The CDR3 consists of 15 residues. This chain's CDR3 is CASSYGVRMNTEAFF. CDR3 nucleotides: TGTGCCAGCAGTTACGGGGTCAGAATGAACACTGAAGCTTTCTTT.

This clone is medium-sized within its sample. This chain joins TRBV7-3 and TRBJ1-1; D unresolved. This CDR3 is built from 14 residues. From germline, CDR1 is SGHTA and CDR2 FQGTGA. The ends were cut back, 5 bases at V and 4 bases at J, with 14 bases in the middle. This CDR3 is CASSEGLLGTEAFF. The CDR3 coding sequence is TGTGCCAGCAGCGAAGGTTTGTTAGGCACTGAAGCTTTCTTT.

This clone was recorded at least ten times. The chain joins TRBV2 to TRBJ2-7; TRBD1 or TRBD2 may be the D gene (5 bases each). This CDR3 has 13 residues. CDR1 is SNHLY, CDR2 FYNNEI, per germline. Trimming took 8 bases from V and 0 from J, leaving 11 bases between them. The CDR3 is CASYGGGSYEQYF. The CDR3 DNA sequence: TGTGCCAGCTATGGTGGGGGCTCCTACGAGCAGTACTTC.

The CDR3 DNA sequence: TGTGCCAGCAGCAGGACGAATGAAGCTTTCTTT. Amino acid sequence: CASSRTNEAFF. This chain joins TRBV5-6 and TRBJ1-1; D unclear. V was clipped by 4 bases and J by 7 bases, with 8 bases between them. CDR1 is SGHDT and CDR2 is YYEEEE in the germline V gene. This CDR3 region has 11 residues. Full variable domain (rest looked up from reference TRBV5-6 and TRBJ1-1): DAGVTQSPTHLIKTRGQQVTLRCSPKSGHDTVSWYQQALGQGPQFIFQYYEEEERQRGNFPDRFSGHQFPNYSSELNVNALLLGDSALYLCASSRTNEAFFGQGTRLTVV.

The chain carries TRBV5-6 and TRBJ1-2; D ambiguous. V dropped 2 bases and J dropped 6 bases, with 11 bases sitting between them. The CDR3 loop spans 13 amino acids. In germline, CDR1 is SGHDT, CDR2 YYEEEE. The CDR3 nucleotides read TGTGCCAGCAGCTTCGAGGGTGGCGATGGCTACACCTTC. Protein sequence: CASSFEGGDGYTF. The complete variable domain, with remaining parts taken from reference TRBV5-6 and TRBJ1-2, reads DAGVTQSPTHLIKTRGQQVTLRCSPKSGHDTVSWYQQALGQGPQFIFQYYEEEERQRGNFPDRFSGHQFPNYSSELNVNALLLGDSALYLCASSFEGGDGYTFGSGTRLTVV.

V gene TRBV5-6 combines with J gene TRBJ2-2, with 8 bases identical to TRBD1. V shed 3 bases and J 4 bases; nucleotides not matched to a gene: 5. The germline V gene has CDR1 SGHDT and CDR2 YYEEEE. The CDR3 loop spans 15 amino acids. DNA for the CDR3: TGTGCCAGCAGCTCGCCGACAGGGGCCACCGGGGAGCTGTTTTTT. Its translation: CASSSPTGATGELFF.